The rows below give T cell receptor beta chains drawn from one sample of a study of OX40 agonist ivuxolimab in advanced cancers. Profiled with immunoSEQ multiplex PCR; TCRdb holds only in-frame clones, not every one. There are about 58,000 clones in the sample; 75% to 90% occur only once, and around 0.8% lies in the top ten. This specimen was CD4+ or CD8+ T cells sorted from blood, taken in a trial of the OX40 agonist ivuxolimab. The receptors derive from an adult with an advanced solid tumor such as melanoma, head and neck, liver or kidney cancer. Both conserved end residues are part of each CDR3. D genes are given only for firm matches. Some rows mark clone size as missing; the rest say once, few, many or name a class of expanded clone.

j_call	clone_size	d_call	v_call	cdr3_nt	cdr3_aa
TRBJ2-7	once	TRBD1	TRBV6-5	TGTGCCAGCAGTTTCTTGAGGACAGGGGCTACCTACGAGCAGTACTTC	CASSFLRTGATYEQYF
TRBJ2-7	.	.	TRBV19	TGTGCCAGTACCACCCGGGACCGACCCTACGAGCAGTACTTC	CASTTRDRPYEQYF
TRBJ1-2	.	.	TRBV4-2	TGTGCCAGCAGCTTGGCCGGCGGGCACTATGGCTACACCTTC	CASSLAGGHYGYTF
TRBJ2-5	.	.	TRBV7-2	TGTGCCAGCAGCTTAGGGACATTACAAGAGACCCAGTACTTC	CASSLGTLQETQYF
TRBJ1-1	.	TRBD1	TRBV2	TGTGCCAGCAGTGCGGACAGGGGGCCCCGGGGCACTGAAGCTTTCTTT	CASSADRGPRGTEAFF
TRBJ2-5	.	TRBD2	TRBV27	TGTGCCAGCACCAGAGCGGGGGGGCGTATCGAGACCCAGTACTTC	CASTRAGGRIETQYF
TRBJ2-1	.	.	TRBV4-1	TGCGCCAGCAGCCAAGGCGGAACAATTGGGAATGAGCAGTTCTTC	CASSQGGTIGNEQFF
TRBJ2-1	.	.	TRBV6-5	TGTGCCAGCAGTTACTCGAGGGATGAGGGCGGCAATGAGCAGTTCTTC	CASSYSRDEGGNEQFF
TRBJ2-1	.	.	TRBV21-1	TGTGCCAGCAGCCATAGCGGGGGGGCCAAAAATGAGCAGTTCTTC	CASSHSGGAKNEQFF
TRBJ1-5	.	.	TRBV21-1	TGTGCCAGCAGCAGGTGTATGACAGGGACTAGCAATCAGCCCCAGCATTTT	CASSRCMTGTSNQPQHF
TRBJ1-4	once	.	TRBV5-1	TGCGCCAGCAGCTTGGACTCCCCCAGGGAGGGGAGCGAAAAACTGTTTTTT	CASSLDSPREGSEKLFF
TRBJ1-1	once	.	TRBV7-9	TGTGCCAGCAGCTTAGTACCAGCGAACACTGAAGCTTTCTTT	CASSLVPANTEAFF
TRBJ1-2	few	.	TRBV27	TGTGCCAGCAGTCAAAACAGGGATGGCTACACCTTC	CASSQNRDGYTF
TRBJ2-5	.	.	TRBV7-3	TGTGCCAGCAGCTTAACAGCCTCGGGTCGGGAGACCCAGTACTTC	CASSLTASGRETQYF
TRBJ1-6	once	.	TRBV5-1	TGCGCCAGCAGCTTGGGGACAGATAATTCACCCCTCCACTTT	CASSLGTDNSPLHF